These 11 T cell receptor beta chains were all obtained from the same sample, sequenced in a study of T cell clonality in common variable immunodeficiency (dated by TCRdb to the mid-2010s). To prepare the library, the immunoSEQ multiplex PCR assay was applied. TCRdb holds this immuneACCESS table with in-frame rearrangements only. Some clones are missing; in checked studies, unresolved V genes explain under half, and the rest has no known cause. The table puts around 45,000 clones in this sample, none counted just once. Together, the top ten hold approximately 5.9% of the sample. Sequenced input: peripheral blood mononuclear cells. Source of these receptors: a person aged 18 to 70 in good health.

This clone has ten or more counts. Sequencing ends 3 residues short of the CDR3 end; the germline J gene provides the rest. This rearrangement joins TRBV5-1 to TRBJ2-5, with 7 positions matching TRBD1. The V gene end was trimmed by 6 bases and the J gene end by 1 base; junction bases not matched to a gene: 3. Germline V gene sequence: CDR1 SGHRS, CDR2 YFSETQ. The CDR3 runs 13 residues. The covered CDR3 bases are TGCGCCAGCAAAGGGACAGCCCAAGAGACC. This encodes CASKGTAQET. The whole CDR3 protein reads CASKGTAQETQYF.

This clone was counted ten times or more. The read is 3 residues too short to cover the CDR3 end, so that end is filled in from the germline J gene. V is TRBV19 and J is TRBJ2-5; 7 nucleotides align to TRBD2. CDR1 is LNHDA and CDR2 is SQIVND in the germline V gene (reference sequence). The CDR3 is 14 residues long. Losses at the gene ends were 5 bases for V and 2 bases for J; bases not matched to a gene: 5. CDR3 DNA, as far as it was read: TGTGCCAGTAGTCGGGGCGGGGGTCAAGAGACC. Its protein is CASSRGGGQET. The full CDR3 protein is CASSRGGGQETQYF.

There are many counts of this clone. The missing CDR3 end, 3 residues past where the read stops, is filled in from the germline J gene. This sequence joins TRBV30 and TRBJ2-5, with 9 positions matching TRBD2. In germline, CDR1 is GTSNPN, CDR2 SVGIG (reference sequence). This CDR3 contains 15 residues. J lost 5 bases, V lost 0 bases, and 7 bases had no gene match. CDR3 DNA (partial): TGTGCCTGGAGTGTATGGACTAGCGTTCGGGAGACC. Translation: CAWSVWTSVRET. The whole CDR3 protein reads CAWSVWTSVRETQYF.

As concerns this clone: The missing CDR3 end, 3 residues past where the read stops, is filled in from the germline J gene. V gene TRBV7-9 combines with J gene TRBJ2-1, with 9 bases identical to TRBD1. The CDR3 runs 15 residues. V lost 4 bases and J lost 2; bases outside the gene matches: 3. In germline, CDR1 is SEHNR, CDR2 FQNEAQ (reference sequence). CDR3 DNA (partial): TGTGCCAGCAGCTCGGGACAGGGCCCCTACAATGAG. This gives the protein CASSSGQGPYNE. The whole CDR3 region reads CASSSGQGPYNEQFF.

As concerns this clone: The CDR3 extends 3 residues past the end of the read, so its final part is completed from the germline J gene. The V and J genes are TRBV19 and TRBJ2-5, with D possibly matching TRBD2 (5 bases). The germline V gene has CDR1 LNHDA and CDR2 SQIVND (reference sequence). The CDR3 length is 15 residues. V lost 3 bases, J lost 2 bases, and 13 bases lay in between. CDR3: CASSILDRGQETQYF. The CDR3 bases that were read are TGTGCCAGTAGTATTTTGGACCGCGGGCAAGAGACC.

This clone was counted ten times or more. The sequence runs out 3 residues before the end of the CDR3; the remainder is reconstructed from the germline J gene. V is TRBV7-2 and J is TRBJ2-7, with a possible D match to TRBD2 (6 bases). Germline lookup yields CDR1 SGHTA and CDR2 FQGNSA. The CDR3 has 14 amino acids. V was pared by 6 bases and J by 4 bases, with 16 bases between. The CDR3 DNA, read in part, is TGTGCCAGCAGAGCAGGTAGCGGACTGTACGAG. This sequence encodes CASRAGSGLYE. The full CDR3 protein is CASRAGSGLYEQYF.

At least ten counts were recorded for this clone. The read falls 3 residues short of the CDR3 end, and the missing part is taken from the germline J gene. The rearrangement uses TRBV19 and TRBJ2-5; TRBD2 aligns across 13 bases. After removal of 3 bases from V and 4 bases from J, the junction contained 2 bases not matched to a gene. CDR1 LNHDA and CDR2 SQIVND come from the germline V gene (reference sequence). This CDR3 has 15 residues. CDR3 in amino acids: CASSIGLAGVETQYF. The CDR3 bases that were read are TGTGCCAGTAGTATCGGACTAGCGGGGGTAGAGACC. The variable domain in full, completed from reference TRBV19 and TRBJ2-5, reads DGGITQSPKYLFRKEGQNVTLSCEQNLNHDAMYWYRQDPGQGLRLIYYSQIVNDFQKGDIAEGYSVSREKKESFPLTVTSAQKNPTAFYLCASSIGLAGVETQYFGPGTRLLVL.

This clone was picked up a small number of times. The read terminates 3 residues ahead of where the CDR3 ends, so the germline J gene completes it. The rearrangement joins TRBV2 to TRBJ1-5, with TRBD1 identical over 7 bases. There are 16 residues in the CDR3. J was trimmed by 6 bases and V by 7 bases; bases with no gene match: 15. Germline CDR1 is SNHLY and CDR2 is FYNNEI. This chain's CDR3 is CASMGAGGGQSQPQHF. CDR3 DNA (partial): TGTGCCAGCATGGGGGCAGGGGGAGGTCAGAGTCAGCCC.

This clone showed up many times. The sequenced fragment ends 3 residues before the CDR3 boundary, so the rest is inferred from the germline J gene. The chain combines TRBV11-2 with TRBJ2-5; possibly TRBD1 for D (5 bases). This CDR3 region has 14 residues. The germline V gene has CDR1 SGHAT and CDR2 FQNNGV. The V gene lost 5 bases and the J gene lost 0 bases, with 10 bases spanning the gap. This CDR3 reads CASSLRTYQETQYF. The sequenced part of the CDR3 DNA is TGTGCCAGCAGCCTACGGACATACCAAGAGACC.

Many counts were recorded for this clone. The DNA ends 3 residues before the CDR3 does, and the rest of the CDR3 is filled in from the germline J gene. Other DNA sequences in the sample encode the same CDR3. The chain carries TRBV18 and TRBJ1-2; weak D call: TRBD1 (5 bases). The CDR3 sequence is 13 residues long. Between the trimmed V and J ends, which lost 3 bases and 2 bases, there was a span of 7 bases. Germline V gene data show CDR1 as KGHSH and CDR2 as LQKENI. CDR3 sequence reads: CASSPDSNYGYTF. The sequenced part of the CDR3 DNA is TGTGCCAGCTCACCCGACAGCAACTATGGC.

This clone was seen many times. The read comes to an end 3 residues before the CDR3 does, leaving the germline J gene to fill in the end. The rearrangement joins TRBV11-2 to TRBJ2-7; D remains ambiguous. The CDR3 is 14 residues long. V was pared by 3 bases and J by 6 bases, with 15 bases between. Germline CDR1 is SGHAT and CDR2 is FQNNGV. The CDR3 DNA, read in part, is TGTGCCAGCAGCTTTGCCCCCAGTGAAGGCGAG. As protein: CASSFAPSEGE. The entire CDR3 sequence reads CASSFAPSEGEQYF. Complete variable domain (other parts from reference TRBV11-2 and TRBJ2-7): EAGVAQSPRYKIIEKRQSVAFWCNPISGHATLYWYQQILGQGPKLLIQFQNNGVVDDSQLPKDRFSAERLKGVDSTLKIQPAKLEDSAVYLCASSFAPSEGEQYFGPGTRLTVT.